The next 18 T cell receptor beta chains were all read from a single sample in a study of cytomegalovirus exposure and HLA in healthy donors. A multiplex PCR was run with 60 Vbeta primers and 13 Jbeta primers. Repertoires were generated with immunoSEQ multiplex PCR, while TCRdb's copy carries only in-frame clones and drops some. The table for this sample gives over 50,000 clones. The source material was PBMCs. The receptors derive from a man in his forties or fifties in good health and CMV-seropositive.

The chain joins TRBV25-1 to TRBJ1-1, with no clear D. Deletions cut 6 bases from V and 0 bases from J, with 8 bases between. Germline CDR1 reads MGHDK; CDR2 reads SYGVNS. CDR3 size: 13 residues. The DNA for the CDR3 is TGTGCCAGCAGCCCTTCAGTGAACACTGAAGCTTTCTTT. Encoded protein: CASSPSVNTEAFF.

The chain has TRBV5-6 and TRBJ2-6; TRBD1 matches at 10 bases. Germline V gene sequence: CDR1 SGHDT, CDR2 YYEEEE. This CDR3 region has 18 residues. V dropped 2 bases and J dropped 2; count of bases not matched to a gene: 7. CDR3 DNA: TGTGCCAGCAGCTTAGGGACAGGGGCTAAGACTGGGGCCAACGTCCTGACTTTC. The encoded protein is CASSLGTGAKTGANVLTF.

The chain employs TRBV28 and TRBJ2-7; 10 nucleotides match TRBD1. Trimming cost V 5 bases and J 7 bases; bases outside gene matches: 8. The CDR3 has 14 amino acids. Germline V gene sequence: CDR1 MDHEN, CDR2 SYDVKM. CDR3 nucleotide sequence: TGTGCCAGCAGTACCCTGGACAGGGGGTGGGAGCAGTACTTC. Translation: CASSTLDRGWEQYF.

The V and J genes are TRBV7-6 and TRBJ2-1, with 7 bases lining up with TRBD1. CDR3 length: 16 residues. J lost 6 bases, V lost 4 bases, and 12 bases had no gene match. Germline CDR1 and CDR2: SGHVS and FNYEAQ. CDR3 loop: CASSSPPGQNSNEQFF. DNA of the CDR3: TGTGCCAGCAGCTCGCCCCCGGGACAGAATAGCAATGAGCAGTTCTTC. The full variable domain, completed using reference TRBV7-6 and TRBJ2-1, is GAGVSQSPRYKVTKRGQDVALRCDPISGHVSLYWYRQALGQGPEFLTYFNYEAQQDKSGLPNDRFSAERPEGSISTLTIQRTEQRDSAMYRCASSSPPGQNSNEQFFGPGTRLTVL.

The chain has TRBV9 and TRBJ2-1, with D perhaps matching TRBD2 (6 bases). Per the germline V gene, CDR1 is SGDLS and CDR2 is YYNGEE. The CDR3 consists of 15 residues. Trimming shortened V by 1 base and J by 2 bases, and 10 bases separated the two germline ends. CDR3 sequence reads: CASSVMGLTYNEQFF. The CDR3 DNA reads as TGTGCCAGCAGCGTAATGGGACTTACCTACAATGAGCAGTTCTTC.

This sequence joins TRBV4-1 and TRBJ1-4, with 7 bases fitting TRBD1. CDR1 and CDR2 from the germline V gene are MGHRA and YSYEKL. V lost 0 bases to trimming and J lost 8 bases; unmatched junction nucleotides: 9. The CDR3 loop spans 16 amino acids. CDR3 nucleotides: TGCGCCAGCAGCCAAGAAACAACAGGGGTTGGGGAAAAACTGTTTTTT. Its protein product is CASSQETTGVGEKLFF.

V is TRBV9 and J is TRBJ2-2; possibly TRBD1 for D (5 bases). Deletions cut 4 bases from V and 4 bases from J, with 8 bases between. CDR1 is SGDLS, CDR2 YYNGEE, per germline. There are 13 residues in the CDR3. CDR3 residues: CASSSQGTGELFF. Here the CDR3 DNA reads TGTGCCAGCAGCTCTCAGGGCACCGGGGAGCTGTTTTTT.

This chain uses TRBV4-3 with TRBJ2-1, with 7 bases fitting TRBD2. Trimming at V came to 4 bases and at J to 8 bases, leaving 11 bases not matched to a gene. Germline V gene lookup returns CDR1 LGHNA and CDR2 YSLEER. This CDR3 spans 15 amino acids. DNA of the CDR3: TGCGCCAGCAGCCCTCGGGGAGGGGCGGGCGATGAGCAGTTCTTC. It is translated as CASSPRGGAGDEQFF.

CDR3 DNA sequence: TGCGCCAGCAGCCGGAACACCGGGGAGCTGTTTTTT. Translated: CASSRNTGELFF. The rearrangement uses TRBV5-1 and TRBJ2-2; no definite D call. Germline assignment: CDR1 SGHRS and CDR2 YFSETQ. V was cut by 4 bases and J by 1 base, with 2 bases left in between. The CDR3 totals 12 residues.

V usage is TRBV6-5 and J usage is TRBJ1-2, with 8 bases fitting TRBD1. Germline V gives CDR1 MNHEY, CDR2 SVGAGI. The ends lost 2 bases at V and 13 bases at J; junction bases unmatched: 12. The CDR3 is 14 amino acids. The CDR3 loop reads CASSYGARGLASTF. The CDR3 region has the DNA TGTGCCAGCAGTTACGGGGCCAGGGGGCTAGCGAGCACCTTC.

The V gene is TRBV28, the J gene TRBJ1-5; 8 positions match TRBD1. CDR3 length: 15 amino acids. Germline V gives CDR1 MDHEN, CDR2 SYDVKM. V shed 5 bases, J shed 4 bases, and the junction held 7 bases outside the gene matches. Here the CDR3 DNA reads TGTGCCAGCAGTCTCCGGACAGGGAAGAATCAGCCCCAGCATTTT. It codes for CASSLRTGKNQPQHF.

This chain joins TRBV10-1 and TRBJ1-1; TRBD1 aligns across 7 bases. V shed 0 bases and J 3 bases; nucleotides not matched to a gene: 4. There are 15 residues in the CDR3. In germline, CDR1 is WNHNN, CDR2 SYGVQD (reference sequence). CDR3 nucleotides: TGCGCCAGCAGTGAGTCAGGCAGGGGGGACACTGAAGCTTTCTTT. Encoded protein: CASSESGRGDTEAFF.

The chain employs TRBV4-3 and TRBJ1-2, with TRBD1 matching 7 bases. The V and J ends lost 0 bases and 4 bases, in that order; junction bases with no gene match: 8. CDR3 length: 16 amino acids. Germline V gives CDR1 LGHNA, CDR2 YSLEER. The CDR3 region has the DNA TGCGCCAGCAGCCAAGACTCACGAGGGGGCCTCTATGGCTACACCTTC. Its protein is CASSQDSRGGLYGYTF.

The chain joins TRBV19 to TRBJ2-1, with D unresolved. CDR3 size: 14 residues. Germline V gene sequence: CDR1 LNHDA, CDR2 SQIVND (reference sequence). The germline V and J ends were trimmed by 1 base and 9 bases, with 13 bases remaining between them. DNA of the CDR3: TGTGCCAGTAGTATAGGGGCGAGCCCACTTGAGCAGTTCTTC. Its protein is CASSIGASPLEQFF.

The chain joins TRBV4-1 to TRBJ2-5, with D tentatively TRBD2 (6 bases). The germline CDR1 and CDR2 sequences are MGHRA and YSYEKL. Trimming stripped 3 bases from V and 5 bases from J, with 10 bases between. The CDR3 has 13 residues. The CDR3 DNA is TGCGCCAGCAGCCAGGAGGGTATTGAGACCCAGTACTTC. This gives the protein CASSQEGIETQYF.

The V gene is TRBV4-3, the J gene TRBJ2-1, with D perhaps matching TRBD1 (7 bases). The germline V gene encodes CDR1 LGHNA and CDR2 YSLEER. V was shortened by 4 bases and J by 4 bases, with 32 bases between the two germline ends. CDR3 length equals 21 residues. The CDR3, as DNA: TGCGCCAGCAGCCCCAGGGGCGGACAGGACCTCCAGGGGCGGGAATACAATGAGCAGTTCTTC. It translates to CASSPRGGQDLQGREYNEQFF.

V is TRBV19 and J is TRBJ1-5; no clear D gene. The CDR3 covers 13 residues. Germline V gene data show CDR1 as LNHDA and CDR2 as SQIVND (reference sequence). V was trimmed by 0 bases and J by 10 bases, leaving 10 bases between them. The CDR3 DNA reads TGTGCCAGTAGTATAGATTGGAGAAAACCCCAGCATTTT. Translation gives CASSIDWRKPQHF. Combining the CDR3 with reference TRBV19 and TRBJ1-5 gives the whole variable domain DGGITQSPKYLFRKEGQNVTLSCEQNLNHDAMYWYRQDPGQGLRLIYYSQIVNDFQKGDIAEGYSVSREKKESFPLTVTSAQKNPTAFYLCASSIDWRKPQHFGDGTRLSIL.

The chain employs TRBV5-1 and TRBJ1-2, with D unclear. From germline, CDR1 is SGHRS and CDR2 YFSETQ. V was clipped by 0 bases and J by 0 bases, with 6 bases between them. This CDR3 is 14 amino acids long. CDR3 sequence reads: CASSLDSPNYGYTF. The CDR3 DNA reads TGCGCCAGCAGCTTGGACAGTCCTAACTATGGCTACACCTTC.